The 20 T cell receptor beta chains presented below share a single source sample, sequenced in a study of CD8 T cells in Susac syndrome. With random hexamers, 0.5 to 1 ug RNA was reverse transcribed. A single record per CDR3 protein comes from TCRdb applying MiXCR to the immunoSEQ multiplex PCR reads. The sample carries 150,000 to 200,000 distinct CDR3 sequences, about 94% recorded once. The source material was CD4+ T cells from PBMCs. The receptors derive from a human donor with multiple sclerosis.

The chain is built from TRBV3-1 and TRBJ1-5, with 7 nucleotides matching TRBD1. Trimming removed 5 bases from V and 8 bases from J; junction bases left unmatched: 9. The CDR3 runs to 14 residues. Looked up from germline, CDR1 is LGHDT and CDR2 is YNNKEL (reference sequence). CDR3: CASSSNTGVEPQHF. The CDR3 nucleotides read TGTGCCAGCAGCTCCAACACAGGGGTTGAGCCCCAGCATTTT.

The chain joins TRBV24-1 to TRBJ2-2; D is possibly TRBD2 (5 bases). Germline assignment: CDR1 KGHDR and CDR2 SFDVKD. Trimming pared 9 bases from V and 2 bases from J, leaving 15 bases between. This CDR3 has 15 residues. For the CDR3, the DNA is TGTGCCACCGGCGGAAACGGGGAAAACACCGGGGAGCTGTTTTTT. The encoded protein is CATGGNGENTGELFF.

Here the CDR3 DNA reads TGTGCCTCCAATGCAGGGGGGGCCAGAGGGACCCAGTACTTC. The encoded protein is CASNAGGARGTQYF. The V call is TRBV28, the J call TRBJ2-5, with D possibly being TRBD1 or TRBD2 (7 bases each). The germline CDR1 and CDR2 sequences are MDHEN and SYDVKM. Trimming shortened V by 11 bases and J by 7 bases, and 23 bases separated the two germline ends. The CDR3 consists of 14 residues.

V usage is TRBV20-1 and J usage is TRBJ2-2, with TRBD2 identical over 7 bases. The CDR3 has 15 amino acids. The junction had 7 bases not matched to a gene; V was cut back by 3 bases and J by 3 bases. The germline gives CDR1 DFQATT, CDR2 SNEGSKA (reference sequence). The DNA of the CDR3 is TGCAGTGCTAGCCAGCGGGGTCCCTACACCGGGGAGCTGTTTTTT. Protein product: CSASQRGPYTGELFF.

The chain has TRBV20-1 and TRBJ1-2, with a tentative D call TRBD1 (5 bases). V lost 0 bases and J 5 bases, leaving 13 bases between the germline ends. Germline CDR1 reads DFQATT; CDR2 reads SNEGSKA (reference sequence). This CDR3 region has 14 residues. CDR3 bases: TGCAGTGCTAGAGATAGGGCAGGGCCGTATGGCTACACCTTC. This gives the protein CSARDRAGPYGYTF.

The V gene is TRBV29-1, the J gene TRBJ2-7; D tentatively fits TRBD1 or TRBD2 (5 bases each). The CDR3 runs to 14 residues. The V and J ends lost 3 bases and 2 bases respectively, with 14 bases between them. Germline V gene sequence: CDR1 SQVTM, CDR2 ANQGSEA. CDR3 loop: CSVERGPGTYEQYF. The CDR3 DNA reads TGCAGCGTTGAGAGAGGGCCAGGGACCTACGAGCAGTACTTC.

V is TRBV7-2 and J is TRBJ1-2, with D perhaps TRBD1 (6 bases). The germline V gene encodes CDR1 SGHTA and CDR2 FQGNSA. The V end was cut by 2 bases, the J end by 6 bases, with 13 bases between. The CDR3 consists of 14 residues. This chain's CDR3 is CASSLRPSGDGYTF. CDR3 DNA: TGTGCCAGCAGCTTAAGACCCTCAGGGGATGGCTACACCTTC.

The chain recombines TRBV20-1 with TRBJ1-5; no clear D gene. Trimming removed 5 bases from V and 0 bases from J, with 8 bases in between. This CDR3 contains 13 residues. Germline V gene sequence: CDR1 DFQATT, CDR2 SNEGSKA (reference sequence). The CDR3 loop reads CSAAADSNQPQHF. The CDR3 DNA is TGCAGTGCTGCCGCGGATAGCAATCAGCCCCAGCATTTT.

This chain connects TRBV7-8 to TRBJ2-1, with 8 bases identical to TRBD2. Germline CDR1 is SGHVS and CDR2 is FQNEAQ. CDR3 length equals 19 residues. Losses at the gene ends were 5 bases for V and 0 bases for J; bases not matched to a gene: 15. The chain's CDR3 is CASSPGQIAGGLSYNEQFF. CDR3 in DNA: TGTGCCAGCAGCCCCGGACAGATTGCGGGGGGTCTCTCCTACAATGAGCAGTTCTTC. Looking up the rest from reference TRBV7-8 and TRBJ2-1 gives the full variable domain: GAGVSQSPRYKVAKRGQDVALRCDPISGHVSLFWYQQALGQGPEFLTYFQNEAQLDKSGLPSDRFFAERPEGSVSTLKIQRTQQEDSAVYLCASSPGQIAGGLSYNEQFFGPGTRLTVL.

CDR3: CASSLQSTSSYEQYF. Here the CDR3 DNA reads TGTGCCAGCAGCTTGCAGTCCACAAGCTCCTACGAGCAGTACTTC. The chain couples TRBV5-4 to TRBJ2-7; unclear D gene. This CDR3 comprises 15 residues. V lost 1 base and J lost 0, with 11 bases in between. Germline values: CDR1 SGHNT, CDR2 YYREEE (reference sequence).

Worth noting for this clonotype: It is likely a read error, because the conserved phenylalanine at the end of the CDR3 is missing. The V gene is TRBV30, the J gene TRBJ2-7; D might be TRBD2 (6 bases). The germline V and J ends were trimmed by 6 bases and 0 bases, with 9 bases remaining between them. Per the germline V gene, CDR1 is GTSNPN and CDR2 is SVGIG (reference sequence). This CDR3 contains 12 residues. The CDR3 DNA reads as TGTGCCTGCGGGGGTATCTCCTACGAGCAGTACCTC. This encodes CACGGISYEQYL.

The sample holds one count of this clonotype. The chain combines TRBV9 with TRBJ2-7; tentative D call: TRBD1 (5 bases). CDR1 and CDR2 (germline): SGDLS, YYNGEE. Trimming left V 0 bases short and J 12 bases short, with 10 bases between. The CDR3 is 11 amino acids. The CDR3 bases are TGTGCCAGCAGCGTAGCTAGGACAAGGTACTTC. It is translated as CASSVARTRYF.

The chain recombines TRBV30 with TRBJ2-7, with 9 positions matching TRBD1. The V gene end was trimmed by 5 bases and the J gene end by 3 bases; junction bases not matched to a gene: 5. CDR1 and CDR2 (germline): GTSNPN, SVGIG (reference sequence). This CDR3 contains 13 residues. In DNA, the CDR3 is TGTGCCTGGTCCCGGGACAGGGACTACGAGCAGTACTTC. The encoded protein is CAWSRDRDYEQYF.

V usage is TRBV25-1 and J usage is TRBJ1-3; perhaps TRBD1 as D (5 bases). Germline-derived CDR1 and CDR2 are MGHDK and SYGVNS. The CDR3 sequence is 15 residues long. Trimming took off 4 bases at V and 2 bases at J, with 12 bases between the two ends. This CDR3 is CASSGWQGAGNTIYF. The CDR3 bases are TGTGCCAGCAGTGGGTGGCAGGGAGCTGGAAACACCATATATTTT.

This clonotype has a handful of counts. This chain links TRBV18 with TRBJ2-3, with D unresolved. The CDR3 spans 12 residues. Per the germline V gene, CDR1 is KGHSH and CDR2 is LQKENI. The V gene lost 4 bases and the J gene lost 4 bases, with 6 bases spanning the gap. CDR3 DNA: TGTGCCAGCTCACTGGTCTCAGATACGCAGTATTTT. This sequence encodes CASSLVSDTQYF.

This clonotype showed up just once. The rearrangement joins TRBV30 to TRBJ2-7, with TRBD1 matching over 8 bases. This CDR3 comprises 13 residues. Losses at the gene ends were 6 bases for V and 1 base for J; bases not matched to a gene: 5. Germline assignment: CDR1 GTSNPN and CDR2 SVGIG (reference sequence). The CDR3 here is CACNRDRSYEQYF. The CDR3 bases are TGTGCCTGTAACCGGGACAGGTCCTACGAGCAGTACTTC.

This chain joins TRBV7-2 and TRBJ2-6; 8 bases line up with TRBD2. This CDR3 is 17 amino acids long. V gave up 6 bases and J gave up 0 bases; unmatched junction bases: 7. Germline lookup yields CDR1 SGHTA and CDR2 FQGNSA. CDR3: CASRTTSETSGANVLTF. CDR3 nucleotide sequence: TGTGCCAGCAGAACGACTAGCGAAACCTCTGGGGCCAACGTCCTGACTTTC.

This clonotype was picked up one time. The genes are TRBV12-3 or TRBV12-4 and TRBJ1-1, with 9 nucleotides matching TRBD1. Trimming at V came to 4 bases and at J to 5 bases, leaving 11 bases not matched to a gene. This CDR3 region has 16 residues. This CDR3 is CASSWAQGAGWTEAFF. The CDR3, as DNA: TGTGCCAGCAGTTGGGCACAGGGGGCCGGGTGGACTGAAGCTTTCTTT.

This chain uses TRBV7-2 with TRBJ1-6; D not certain. V lost 5 bases, J lost 7 bases, and 9 bases lay in between. Germline CDR1 is SGHTA and CDR2 is FQGNSA. This CDR3 has 13 amino acids. The CDR3 nucleotides are TGTGCCAGCAGCCCCAGGAGAAATTCACCCCTCCACTTT. Encoded protein: CASSPRRNSPLHF.

J is TRBJ2-5 and V is TRBV4-2, with TRBD2 matching over 10 bases. This CDR3 contains 17 residues. The V and J ends lost 0 bases and 2 bases, in that order; junction bases with no gene match: 6. CDR1 LGHNA and CDR2 YNFKEQ come from the germline V gene. Here the CDR3 reads CASSQEVTSGVQETQYF. The CDR3, as DNA: TGTGCCAGCAGCCAAGAAGTAACTAGCGGGGTACAAGAGACCCAGTACTTC.